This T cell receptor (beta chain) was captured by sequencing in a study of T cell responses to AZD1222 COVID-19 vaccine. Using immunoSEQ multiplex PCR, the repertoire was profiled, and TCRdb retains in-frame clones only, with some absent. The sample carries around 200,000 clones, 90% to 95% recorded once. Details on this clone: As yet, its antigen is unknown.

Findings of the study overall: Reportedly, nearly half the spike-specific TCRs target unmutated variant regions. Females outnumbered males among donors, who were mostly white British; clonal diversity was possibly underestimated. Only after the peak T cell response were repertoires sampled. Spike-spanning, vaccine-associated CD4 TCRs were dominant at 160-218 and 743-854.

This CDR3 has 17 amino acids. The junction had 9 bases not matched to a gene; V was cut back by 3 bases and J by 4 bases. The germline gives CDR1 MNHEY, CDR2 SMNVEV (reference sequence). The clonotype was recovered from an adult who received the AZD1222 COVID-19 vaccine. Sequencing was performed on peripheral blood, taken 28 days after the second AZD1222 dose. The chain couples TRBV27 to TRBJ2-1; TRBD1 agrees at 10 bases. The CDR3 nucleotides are TGTGCCAGCAGTTTTTGGGACAGGGGAGGGTTATACAATGAGCAGTTCTTC. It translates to CASSFWDRGGLYNEQFF.